Detailed here is one T cell receptor beta chain. Its antigen is not identified. These data come from a study of post-analysis software for immune sequencing data. Study results and limitations: Patients carried 5 or 6 TRBV segments more frequently than controls did, and TRBV5-6, TRBV5-1 and TRBV20-1 were among them. When compared against controls, multiple sclerosis patients showed significantly lower normalized Chao1 diversity.

Unique molecular identifiers tagged the TCR beta cDNA libraries. TCRdb processed the PCR reads anew with MiXCR; each CDR3 protein has one entry. The table records about 820,000 distinct CDR3 sequences, approximately 50% of them present only once. There are 20 residues in the CDR3. Per germline, CDR1 SGHTA and CDR2 FQGNSA. V gave up 5 bases and J gave up 6 bases; unmatched junction bases: 20. The origin of this receptor is a girl between 5 and 17 years old with multiple sclerosis. The J gene is TRBJ2-1, the V gene TRBV7-2; 12 bases match TRBD2. Sequencing was performed on blood. The CDR3 is CASSHGGRLAGGRSINEQFF. The CDR3 coding sequence is TGTGCCAGCAGCCATGGGGGGCGGCTAGCGGGGGGGCGGTCAATCAATGAGCAGTTCTTC.